This T cell receptor (beta chain) was retrieved from a study of T cell responses to AZD1222 COVID-19 vaccine. Study outcomes and limitations: Receipt of two AZD1222 doses was followed by a rise in Spike-specific TCR breadth and depth. Unmutated variant regions are reportedly targeted by nearly half of spike-specific TCRs.

The CDR3 contains 14 residues. With 7 bases clipped from V and 2 bases from J, the junction kept 5 bases outside the gene matches. Germline V gene data show CDR1 as MNHNY and CDR2 as SVGAGI (reference sequence). This clone was picked up one time. Its antigen remains unknown. The method was immunoSEQ multiplex PCR; TCRdb's version includes in-frame clones alone and lacks a portion of them. There are more than 150,000 clones in the sample; about 87% occur only once, and roughly a tenth lies in the top ten. The rearrangement joins TRBV6-6 to TRBJ1-5, with 7 bases matching TRBD1. The starting material was peripheral blood, obtained 28 days after the second AZD1222 dose. The source of this sequence is an adult who received the AZD1222 COVID-19 vaccine. CDR3: CASIGQDGNQPQHF. DNA for the CDR3: TGTGCCAGCATCGGACAGGATGGCAATCAGCCCCAGCATTTT.